The 20 T cell receptor beta chains in this list originate from one sample, sequenced in a study of shared clonotypes between healthy human individuals. Method: immunoSEQ multiplex PCR; TCRdb's copy keeps in-frame clones and lacks some. This repertoire shows fewer than 1 million clones, 90% to 97% found once; its top ten account for approximately 0.2%. The naive CD8 population came from CD45RO-negative cells selected for CCR7, without terminally differentiated effector memory CD45RA+ cells. The sample taken for sequencing was naive CD8+ T cells sorted from blood. The receptors shown here come from a young man in good health.

The chain is built from TRBV6-5 and TRBJ2-5, with 10 bases matching TRBD1. Trimming at V came to 2 bases and at J to 5 bases, leaving 5 bases not matched to a gene. The CDR3 runs 15 residues. Germline V gene sequence: CDR1 MNHEY, CDR2 SVGAGI. CDR3 coding DNA: TGTGCCAGCAGTTACGGACAGGGGGTTTTTGAGACCCAGTACTTC. Translating gives CASSYGQGVFETQYF.

V is TRBV7-9 and J is TRBJ1-4; D not certain. The germline V gene has CDR1 SEHNR and CDR2 FQNEAQ (reference sequence). V was trimmed by 1 base and J by 7 bases, leaving 4 bases between them. The CDR3 is made up of 12 amino acids. The CDR3 loop reads CASSLDAEKLFF. As DNA, the CDR3 is TGTGCCAGCAGCTTAGATGCTGAAAAACTGTTTTTT.

J is TRBJ2-2 and V is TRBV7-9, with a tentative D call TRBD1 (6 bases). V was clipped by 5 bases and J by 1 base, with 17 bases between them. The CDR3 contains 17 residues. Germline-derived CDR1 and CDR2 are SEHNR and FQNEAQ (reference sequence). CDR3 coding DNA: TGTGCCAGCAGCCCCTTCGGGACACGGAGGAACACCGGGGAGCTGTTTTTT. Protein: CASSPFGTRRNTGELFF.

The chain combines TRBV6-6 with TRBJ1-5; 7 bases fit TRBD1. CDR1 and CDR2 (germline): MNHNY, SVGAGI (reference sequence). The CDR3 consists of 14 residues. Trimming took 7 bases from V and 3 from J; bases not matched to a gene: 6. The CDR3 loop is CASTPTGTNQPQHF. The CDR3 coding sequence is TGTGCCAGCACCCCGACAGGGACCAATCAGCCCCAGCATTTT.

The chain recombines TRBV19 with TRBJ2-1, with 9 bases identical to TRBD1. This CDR3 is built from 15 residues. Losses at the gene ends were 6 bases for V and 4 bases for J; bases not matched to a gene: 7. Germline-derived CDR1 and CDR2 are LNHDA and SQIVND (reference sequence). The CDR3 DNA sequence: TGTGCCAGTAGCAAAACAGGGGGCCATTACAATGAGCAGTTCTTC. Encoded protein: CASSKTGGHYNEQFF.

The chain is built from TRBV29-1 and TRBJ1-3, with TRBD1 as a possible D gene (5 bases). CDR1 is SQVTM, CDR2 ANQGSEA, per germline. This CDR3 has 14 amino acids. V was clipped by 7 bases and J by 0 bases, with 13 bases between them. The CDR3 loop reads CSGYTGDSGNTIYF. As DNA, the CDR3 is TGCAGCGGGTATACAGGAGACTCTGGAAACACCATATATTTT.

The V call is TRBV9, the J call TRBJ1-2; D ambiguous. The CDR3 extends over 14 amino acids. In germline, CDR1 is SGDLS, CDR2 YYNGEE. The V and J ends lost 7 bases and 7 bases respectively, with 20 bases between them. The DNA of the CDR3 is TGTGCCAGCGGTCGTCATTCGTCCAGCGGTGGCTACACCTTC. Amino acid sequence: CASGRHSSSGGYTF.

The chain joins TRBV21-1 to TRBJ1-4; the table assigns TRBD1, which was not confirmed against the DNA. TRBV21-1 is a recognized pseudogene. The CDR3 extends over 19 amino acids. This chain's CDR3 is CASSTKGTGWVGTNEKLFF. DNA of the CDR3: TGTGCCAGCAGCACAAAAGGCACAGGGTGGGTCGGGACTAATGAAAAACTGTTTTTT.

The chain employs TRBV18 and TRBJ2-1, with 7 bases fitting TRBD1. Germline assignment: CDR1 KGHSH and CDR2 LQKENI. The length of the CDR3 is 14 residues. Trimming took 0 bases from V and 10 from J; bases not matched to a gene: 6. CDR3 protein: CASSPPTGFGEQFF. The DNA of the CDR3 is TGTGCCAGCTCACCACCGACAGGGTTTGGGGAGCAGTTCTTC.

The rearrangement links TRBV5-4 to TRBJ2-1; D uncertain. The CDR3 runs to 13 residues. Trimming removed 4 bases at V and 4 bases at J, with 9 bases between. Germline V gene data show CDR1 as SGHNT and CDR2 as YYREEE (reference sequence). In DNA form, the CDR3 reads TGTGCCAGCAGCCCCGCCATATACAATGAGCAGTTCTTC. Its protein product is CASSPAIYNEQFF.

The gene calls are TRBV4-1 and TRBJ2-3; 13 nucleotides match TRBD2. V was pared by 3 bases and J by 0 bases, with 3 bases of the junction left unmatched. Germline V gives CDR1 MGHRA, CDR2 YSYEKL. There are 17 residues in the CDR3. The CDR3 DNA reads TGCGCCAGCAGCCATCGGACTAGCGGGGGAAGCACAGATACGCAGTATTTT. Encoded protein: CASSHRTSGGSTDTQYF.

As to this clone: Other DNA sequences from this sample encode an identical CDR3 as well. The V gene is TRBV27, the J gene TRBJ2-1; 7 bases map to TRBD2. The V and J ends lost 3 bases and 8 bases, in that order; junction bases with no gene match: 1. Per germline, CDR1 MNHEY and CDR2 SMNVEV (reference sequence). CDR3 size: 12 residues. The CDR3 spells CASSFRGDEQFF. The DNA of the CDR3 is TGTGCCAGCAGTTTCCGGGGGGATGAGCAGTTCTTC.

V gene TRBV13 combines with J gene TRBJ2-5; a weak D match, TRBD2 (6 bases). The CDR3 length is 16 residues. Germline V gene sequence: CDR1 PRHDT, CDR2 FYEKMQ (reference sequence). The V end lost 3 bases, the J end lost 4 bases, and 18 bases lay between the germline ends. The chain's CDR3 is CASSLGRLGGSETQYF. The DNA for the CDR3 is TGTGCCAGCAGCTTGGGTCGGCTGGGGGGTTCAGAGACCCAGTACTTC.

Concerning this clone itself: The sample holds other DNA sequences that translate to the same CDR3. The rearrangement links TRBV27 to TRBJ2-7, with 9 bases matching TRBD1. V was clipped by 6 bases and J by 5 bases; unmatched bases: 8. Germline assignment: CDR1 MNHEY and CDR2 SMNVEV (reference sequence). This CDR3 comprises 14 residues. The CDR3 protein is CASSPGTGIDEQYF. CDR3 in DNA: TGTGCCAGCAGCCCCGGGACAGGGATAGACGAGCAGTACTTC.

The V gene is TRBV7-3, the J gene TRBJ2-5; D is unresolved. Germline V gene data show CDR1 as SGHTA and CDR2 as FQGTGA. Trimming took off 4 bases at V and 4 bases at J, with 10 bases between the two ends. The CDR3 totals 13 residues. The CDR3 protein is CASSSSPGETQYF. CDR3 bases: TGTGCCAGCAGCTCATCCCCTGGAGAGACCCAGTACTTC. The entire variable domain, with the rest obtained from reference TRBV7-3 and TRBJ2-5, is as follows: GAGVSQTPSNKVTEKGKYVELRCDPISGHTALYWYRQSLGQGPEFLIYFQGTGAADDSGLPNDRFFAVRPEGSVSTLKIQRTERGDSAVYLCASSSSPGETQYFGPGTRLLVL.

This chain uses TRBV5-1 with TRBJ2-2, with TRBD1 identical over 7 bases. Trimming took 6 bases from V and 7 from J; bases not matched to a gene: 12. The germline V gene encodes CDR1 SGHRS and CDR2 YFSETQ. This CDR3 comprises 15 residues. This chain's CDR3 is CASNEGAPTGGELFF. DNA of the CDR3: TGCGCCAGCAACGAGGGGGCGCCGACGGGCGGGGAGCTGTTTTTT.

This clone was detected a few times. The chain couples TRBV5-6 to TRBJ2-7; 8 bases are shared with TRBD1. CDR3 size: 16 residues. The J segment lost 4 bases and the V segment lost 4 bases, leaving 13 bases of the junction unmatched. Germline CDR1 and CDR2: SGHDT and YYEEEE. The CDR3 bases are TGTGCCAGCAGCCAAAGAAGGACAGGGTGGACTTACGAGCAGTACTTC. This translates into CASSQRRTGWTYEQYF.

This chain joins TRBV4-1 and TRBJ2-1, with unresolved D. Trimming removed 3 bases at V and 5 bases at J, with 8 bases between. Germline V lookup: CDR1 MGHRA, CDR2 YSYEKL. The CDR3 covers 13 residues. The DNA for the CDR3 is TGCGCCAGCAGCCATTTACCCCACAATGAGCAGTTCTTC. Residues: CASSHLPHNEQFF.

This sequence joins TRBV7-9 and TRBJ1-2; D is possibly TRBD1 (6 bases). V was trimmed by 5 bases and J by 8 bases, leaving 12 bases between them. This CDR3 is 12 amino acids long. The germline gives CDR1 SEHNR, CDR2 FQNEAQ (reference sequence). Here the CDR3 reads CASSTQGNGYTF. DNA for the CDR3: TGTGCCAGCAGCACACAGGGTAACGGCTACACCTTC. Using reference TRBV7-9 and TRBJ1-2 for the parts outside the CDR3, the full variable domain is DTGVSQNPRHKITKRGQNVTFRCDPISEHNRLYWYRQTLGQGPEFLTYFQNEAQLEKSRLLSDRFSAERPKGSFSTLEIQRTEQGDSAMYLCASSTQGNGYTFGSGTRLTVV.

A remark on this clone: The sample has other DNA sequences that encode this CDR3 too. The chain has TRBV5-1 and TRBJ2-5, with no clear D. Germline-derived CDR1 and CDR2 are SGHRS and YFSETQ. Between the trimmed V and J ends, which lost 4 bases and 1 base, there was a span of 8 bases. The CDR3 consists of 13 residues. The CDR3 sequence is CASSLVLQETQYF. CDR3 sequence (DNA): TGCGCCAGCAGCCTCGTCCTCCAAGAGACCCAGTACTTC. The whole variable domain, remainder taken from reference TRBV5-1 and TRBJ2-5, is KAGVTQTPRYLIKTRGQQVTLSCSPISGHRSVSWYQQTPGQGLQFLFEYFSETQRNKGNFPGRFSGRQFSNSRSEMNVSTLELGDSALYLCASSLVLQETQYFGPGTRLLVL.